This T cell receptor beta chain was observed in a study of low-dose radiotherapy and immunotherapy resistance in tumors. At the level of the study: One day before radiation and immunotherapy, intravenous cyclophosphamide 200 mg/m2 was administered, with this repeated every two weeks.

Many counts were recorded for this clonotype. The CDR3 ends on some other residue instead of the conserved phenylalanine or tryptophan, so this is likely a read error. Trimming pared 6 bases from V and 0 bases from J, leaving 11 bases between. This CDR3 has 14 amino acids. The germline CDR1 and CDR2 sequences are MNHEY and SVGEGT. The time point here: after trial treatment. The sample's treatment: LDRT plus nivolumab, ipilimumab, low-dose cyclophosphamide and aspirin (RACIN trial). As a condition of eligibility, patients had advanced solid tumors lacking tumor-infiltrating lymphocytes. First-strand cDNA used TRAV- and TRBV-specific primers, covering alpha and beta chains. TCR amplification ran approximately 22 PCR cycles using constant-region and V-primer adapter primers. TCRdb reprocessed the reads with MiXCR, giving one entry per CDR3 protein. The sample has tens of thousands of distinct CDR3 sequences; around 17% are singletons.

The chain uses TRBV6-2 or TRBV6-3 and TRBJ1-1; D is uncertain. The source is a male donor with prostate cancer. Sample: PBMCs, taken after low-dose radiotherapy plus immunotherapy. The CDR3 DNA follows: TGTGCCAGCAGCCGTTCCAGGTTGAACACTGAAGCTTTCTTG. Its protein is CASSRSRLNTEAFL.